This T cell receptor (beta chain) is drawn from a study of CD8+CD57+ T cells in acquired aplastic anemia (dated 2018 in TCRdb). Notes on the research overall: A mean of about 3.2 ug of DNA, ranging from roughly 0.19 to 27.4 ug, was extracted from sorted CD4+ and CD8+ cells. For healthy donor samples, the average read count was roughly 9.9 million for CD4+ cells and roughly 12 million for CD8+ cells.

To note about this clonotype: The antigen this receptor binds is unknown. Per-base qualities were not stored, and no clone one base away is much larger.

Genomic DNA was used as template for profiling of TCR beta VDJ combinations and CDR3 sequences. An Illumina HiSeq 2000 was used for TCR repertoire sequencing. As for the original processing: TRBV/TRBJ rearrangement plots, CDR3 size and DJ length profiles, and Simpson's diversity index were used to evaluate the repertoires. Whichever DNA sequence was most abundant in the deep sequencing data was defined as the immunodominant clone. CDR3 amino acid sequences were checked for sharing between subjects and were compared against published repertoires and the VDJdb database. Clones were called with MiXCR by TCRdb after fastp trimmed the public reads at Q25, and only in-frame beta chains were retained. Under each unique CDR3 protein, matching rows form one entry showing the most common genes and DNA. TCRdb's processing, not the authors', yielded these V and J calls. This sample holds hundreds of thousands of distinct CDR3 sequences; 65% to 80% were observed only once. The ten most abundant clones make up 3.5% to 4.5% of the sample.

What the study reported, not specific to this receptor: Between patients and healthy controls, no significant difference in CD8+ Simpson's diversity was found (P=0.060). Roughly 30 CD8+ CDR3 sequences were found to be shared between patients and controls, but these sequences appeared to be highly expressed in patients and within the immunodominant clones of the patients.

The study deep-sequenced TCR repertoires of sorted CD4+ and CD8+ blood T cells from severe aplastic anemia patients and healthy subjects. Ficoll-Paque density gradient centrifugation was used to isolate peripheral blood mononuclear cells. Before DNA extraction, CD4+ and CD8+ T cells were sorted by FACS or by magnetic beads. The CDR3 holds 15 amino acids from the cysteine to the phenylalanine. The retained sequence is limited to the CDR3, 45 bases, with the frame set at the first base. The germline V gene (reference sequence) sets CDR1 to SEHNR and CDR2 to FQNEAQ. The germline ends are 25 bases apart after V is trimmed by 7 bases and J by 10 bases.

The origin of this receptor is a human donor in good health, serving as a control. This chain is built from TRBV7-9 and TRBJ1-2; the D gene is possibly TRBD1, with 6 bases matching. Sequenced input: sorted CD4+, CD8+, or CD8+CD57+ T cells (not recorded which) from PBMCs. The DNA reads TGTGCCAGCATTAAGGGGGGAACAGGGTCCCAAGACTACACCTTC. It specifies CASIKGGTGSQDYTF.